This T cell receptor beta chain originates from a study of T cell changes during pregnancy in multiple sclerosis. This clone came up once. The ends were cut back, 1 base at V and 7 bases at J, with 14 bases in the middle. CDR1 and CDR2 from the germline V gene are LGHNA and YSLEER. The CDR3 runs to 15 residues. Libraries were prepared by immunoSEQ multiplex PCR; TCRdb keeps only in-frame clonotypes and omits some of them. Of roughly 110,000 clones in the sample, roughly 90% were seen once. The V call is TRBV4-3, the J call TRBJ1-5, with D perhaps matching TRBD1 (5 bases). The origin of this receptor is a female donor in good health, enrolled as a control in a pregnancy study. The sequenced sample was peripheral blood, obtained in the third trimester of pregnancy. CDR3 DNA: TGCGCCAGCAGCCAAGTGCCAGGGCTACAGCAGCCCCAGCATTTT. It specifies CASSQVPGLQQPQHF.